One TCR beta chain is described in this entry. The clone's antigen remains unknown. The data stem from a study of cytomegalovirus exposure and HLA in healthy donors (dated by TCRdb to 2016 to 2017). In the study overall: According to an earlier analysis of a few hundred of the donors, 150 million to 200 million T cells yielded 95 million to 140 million unique TCR beta sequences and 276 Gb of sequence data. An early release covering around 630 HLA-typed donors comprised approximately 300 gigabases of sequencing data and around 80 million unique TCR sequences. The genetic ancestry cluster associated with self-reported Caucasian donors included 65% to 90% of the roughly 410 genotyped donors. The aim of the study was to test whether cataloging public T cell receptors could identify signatures of past pathogen exposure. Using immunosequencing, the study profiled T cell repertoires from 500 to 800 subjects and related those repertoires to cytomegalovirus serostatus. A separate validation cohort of about 110 different subjects was used in addition to the roughly 700-subject first cohort. To predict cytomegalovirus infection status, the study combined high-throughput TCR immunosequencing, statistical association of individual TCRs with disease status, and machine learning. In a later analysis, previously published TCR beta repertoires from 500 to 750 donors were re-analyzed and high-resolution HLA genotyping was added so that TCR occurrence patterns could be studied. The later analysis used no new phenotypic data to find candidate immune exposures, relying instead on TCR beta sequences and their occurrence across donors. An earlier analysis of 587 of the donors used high-throughput TCR beta sequencing to judge whether each TCR beta V gene segment behaved as functional or pseudogenic. Donor age, sex, ethnicity and CMV serostatus were compiled alongside the repertoire data. Genome-wide SNP genotypes for about 55% of the roughly 670 donors were used in a later genetic analysis, which treated that subset as a discovery cohort. Every discovery cohort repertoire had been produced on one sequencing platform. HLA typing included class I and class II loci at four-digit resolution. Typing coverage differed by locus: A, B, C, DRB1 and DQB1 were typed in roughly 620-640 donors, DQA1 in 522, DPA1 in 600 to 610, and DPB1 in roughly 470. A handful of DR-DQ haplotypes were handled as single units for association and clustering because linkage in the cohort was strong. Among roughly 400 genotyped donors of the cohort, an average of approximately 240,000 unique TCR beta nucleotide sequences was sequenced per donor, of which 15% to 20% were non-productive.

Overall study results and their limits: Because the 87-base-pair reads could not distinguish some IMGT-functional V segments, including TRBV6-2 and TRBV6-3, those segments were excluded. Because counts were too low, about 15 rarely observed V segments, including chromosome 9 orphons, were left out of the earlier analysis of 587 of the donors. A total of roughly 160 TCR beta chains were listed by the study as associated with cytomegalovirus. In an earlier analysis of about 540 of the donors, most TCR beta V segments were observed in productive rearrangements about 90% or about 30% of the time, broadly matching IMGT annotations. Linkage disequilibrium might explain the correlated functional status among segregating V segments, but an unknown experimental factor could not be excluded. The classifier was reported to diagnose cytomegalovirus status with high specificity and sensitivity in both the original cohort and the validation cohort. Compared with the approximately 670-donor mean, donors in an Asian-associated ancestry cluster had fewer N-insertions in productive TCRs, according to a later genetic analysis. A later analysis found that most CMV-associated TCR beta chains appeared HLA-restricted, with HLA associations seemingly driven largely by CMV exposure. While some public TCRs were present in many individuals, most TCR sequences turned up only very rarely across donors. A later analysis associated 16,951 TCR beta sequences with specific HLA alleles at a false discovery rate of 0.05. According to a later analysis, TCR association rates differed among HLA loci, with DRB1 alleles showing the most associated TCRs and HLA-C alleles showing the fewest. The authors suggested that the approach could potentially be extended to other disease states and immunological phenotypes. A further reported finding was that TCR beta sequences accurately predicted the HLA-A and HLA-B alleles for most subjects in the first cohort. According to a later analysis, parvovirus B19, influenza, CMV and Epstein-Barr virus appeared linked to several top co-occurrence clusters. Compared with equally common non-associated chains, HLA-associated TCR beta chains in a later analysis were more clonally expanded and had lower generation probabilities. Presence/absence analyses assumed roughly uniform sequencing depth across donors, an assumption that may not hold. In a later genetic analysis, a missense DCLRE1C variant was associated with V-gene and J-gene trimming of TCR beta chains, and the association was replicated in an independent cohort. This cohort had only TCR beta chains sequenced, and the lack of alpha or paired-chain data limited which features could be detected. Because HLA typing was unavailable for some donors at each locus, only the typed subset was used in association tests. In vitro tests confirmed that a few of the cytomegalovirus-associated TCR beta chains recognize cytomegalovirus antigens. A group of highly shared sequence variants was considered likely to be a technical artifact of the sequencing pipeline. For the cohort, immune exposure information was limited to CMV serostatus. When HLA alleles, especially DR and DQ, strongly co-occurred, attributing TCR associations to individual alleles was difficult.

Reading from cysteine to phenylalanine, the CDR3 counts 12 amino acids. The CDR3 DNA has 36 bases and is translated from base 1. Reading the germline V gene gives CDR1 KGHSH and CDR2 LQKENI. The V and J ends are trimmed by 4 bases and 5 bases, leaving 8 bases between them. Library method: the immunoSEQ multiplex PCR assay. For the multiplex PCR, a mixture combining 60 forward primers for TCR Vbeta segments and 13 reverse primers for TCR Jbeta segments was used. A multiplex PCR assay on genomic DNA amplified the CDR3 region of rearranged TCR beta genes. The amplified TCR beta libraries were sequenced on the Illumina HiSeq System as 87-base-pair reads. Per the source publication's procedure: Across the 500 to 850 repertoires, a later analysis counted tens of millions of unique TCR beta chains, roughly 11 million of which were shared by at least two donors. Raw reads were error-corrected and collapsed into unique sequences by a nearest-neighbor algorithm in which closely related sequences were merged to remove PCR and sequencing errors. To assign V, D and J gene segments, CDR3 sequences were aligned to IMGT reference sequences. For a sequence to be retained, a match of at least six nucleotides was required to both a V gene segment and a J gene segment. A rearrangement was called productive if the CDR3 had no stop codons and remained in frame with V and J, and every other rearrangement was called non-productive. CDR3 was defined according to IMGT convention as the region running from the second conserved V-encoded cysteine to the conserved J-encoded phenylalanine. The earlier analysis of about 590 of the donors excluded sequences that lacked an unambiguous match to a single V gene segment. An earlier analysis of 587 of the donors classified V segments as functional when productive rearrangements were above 56.7% and as segregating when the standard deviation between donors was above 5%. A statistical classification framework was developed to diagnose cytomegalovirus status using the catalog of TCR beta chain sequences. A later analysis assigned V and J genes by comparing TCR nucleotide sequences with IMGT/GENE-DB human TR gene sequences. In a later analysis, CDR3 sequences and most-parsimonious VDJ recombination scenarios were assigned using the TCRdist pipeline. In a later analysis, each TCR beta chain was defined by its CDR3 amino acid sequence together with its V-gene family, and reads without a unique V-gene family were excluded. As a way to deal with suspected cross-contamination and a sequencing artifact, a later analysis dropped nearly 600 nucleotide sequences that were highly shared and had low generation probability. A later analysis calculated a clonal expansion index for each public chain from normalized within-repertoire ranks of inferred template counts. A later analysis computed generation probabilities with a VDJ recombination model fitted to out-of-frame rearrangements, and checked the results against IGoR. Hypergeometric tests were used in a later analysis to score TCR-TCR, TCR-HLA and TCR-CMV co-occurrence, with a repertoire-size bias correction applied to the TCR pairs. In a later analysis, false discovery rates were estimated by permuting HLA or CMV assignments 20 times. In a later analysis, co-occurring TCRs were grouped using DBSCAN, and TCRdist sequence similarity was added for clustering within HLA-allele-positive subsets. Co-occurrence clustering excluded repertoires with fewer than 30,000 or more than 120,000 public chains, plus five with anomalous nucleotide sharing. The immuneACCESS repertoire file appears here via TCRdb, limited to in-frame rearrangements. These files lack a portion of the clones; in checked studies, under half of the deficit traces to unresolved V genes, and the cause of the others is not known. D and trimming come from the DNA, and the V and J calls and clone size come from that table. The sample's table covers roughly 150,000 clones. The leading ten clones occupy around 1.5% of the sample.

The cohort consisted of 650 to 700 healthy bone marrow donors. Cohort members were all nominally healthy when sampled, although unrecorded immune exposures were likely present. The donor was CMV seronegative and belonged to the group of 350 or so seronegative cohort members. A peripheral blood sample was provided by each donor, and peripheral blood mononuclear cells were used for TCR beta sequencing. Genomic DNA was extracted from the blood cell samples with the Qiagen DNeasy Blood Extraction Kit. Recombination joined TRBV18 with TRBJ1-1; the D region possibly corresponds to TRBD1 (5 bases align). The specimen was PBMCs. This clonotype originated in a woman aged 45-65 years in good health and CMV-seronegative. The CDR3 is CASSLKGTEAFF. The base sequence is TGTGCCAGCTCACTTAAGGGGACTGAAGCTTTCTTT.